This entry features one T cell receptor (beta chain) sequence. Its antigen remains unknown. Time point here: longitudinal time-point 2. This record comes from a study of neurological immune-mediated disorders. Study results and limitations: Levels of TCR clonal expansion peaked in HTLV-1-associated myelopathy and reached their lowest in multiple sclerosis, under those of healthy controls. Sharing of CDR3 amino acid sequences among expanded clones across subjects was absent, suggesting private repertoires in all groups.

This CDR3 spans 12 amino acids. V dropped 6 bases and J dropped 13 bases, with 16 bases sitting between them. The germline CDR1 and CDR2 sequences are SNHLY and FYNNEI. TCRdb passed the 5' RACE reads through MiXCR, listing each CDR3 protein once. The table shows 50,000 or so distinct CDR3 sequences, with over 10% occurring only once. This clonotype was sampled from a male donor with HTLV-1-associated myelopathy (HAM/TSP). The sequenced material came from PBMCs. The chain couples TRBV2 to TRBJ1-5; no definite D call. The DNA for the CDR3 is TGTGCCAGCAGCGGGGTCGAAAGGAGTCAGCATTTT. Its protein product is CASSGVERSQHF. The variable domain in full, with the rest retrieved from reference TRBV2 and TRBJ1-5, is EPEVTQTPSHQVTQMGQEVILRCVPISNHLYFYWYRQILGQKVEFLVSFYNNEISEKSEIFDDQFSVERPDGSNFTLKIRSTKLEDSAMYFCASSGVERSQHFGDGTRLSIL.